This T cell receptor (beta chain) was found in a study of blood T cells in healthy people across ages (dated by TCRdb to between 2015 and 2017). Study-wide context: In model experiments, template switching captured about one uniquely barcoded TCR beta cDNA molecule for every two T cells. The study measured age-related changes in TCR beta repertoire diversity using deep sequencing normalized with unique cDNA molecular identifiers. The donors were split into four age groups: young (average around 15 years), middle-aged (over 35), aged (about 62) and long-lived (roughly 77). The study analyzed two additional independent replicas of 1 million unique cDNA reads from the same blood draw for two donors, one aged 18 to 30 and one aged 80 or older.

Donors were about 36 systemically healthy Caucasian individuals from Russia aged roughly 6 to 100 years. Each donor gave 8 to 10 milliliters of peripheral blood, drawn into EDTA-treated Vacutainer tubes. PBMCs were isolated by Ficoll-Paque density-gradient centrifugation, with at least 7 million obtained per sample. Total RNA was extracted from PBMCs with Trizol reagent, with at least 6 micrograms obtained per sample. The percentages of naive CD45RAhigh/CD27high T cells were determined by flow cytometry on a PBMC aliquot from every donor. Results the study describes overall, beyond this receptor: Conclusive comparison of naive and antigen-experienced compartments was prevented by the profiling of bulk unsorted PBMCs. The long-lived group showed more naive CD4+ T cells, fewer expanded clones and increased TCR diversity than the aged group, suggesting age selection. Observed TCR beta diversity per million T cells fell roughly linearly with age, and a significant reduction was already apparent by age roughly 40. Donor CMV infection status was unknown, potentially confounding age-related changes in expanded clonotypes. The percentage of naive T cells measured by flow cytometry correlated strongly with observed TCR beta diversity. Estimates of total diversity based on one million sequenced T cells were regarded as lower bounds and as underestimates.

The library was prepared using 5' RACE. The instrument was an Illumina HiSeq 2500. The second PCR ran for roughly 7 to 11 cycles and used a J-beta primer mix along with a sample-barcoded 5' primer. A unique molecular identifier was introduced onto each TCR beta cDNA molecule by a template-switch 5' adaptor carrying 12 random nucleotides. Each sample yielded at least 2.5 million CDR3-containing paired-end reads. First-strand cDNA synthesis was performed from all RNA using the Mint cDNA synthesis kit, with priming by a TRBC-specific oligonucleotide. Following uracil-DNA glycosylase treatment, all cDNA underwent a first 18-cycle PCR with the universal primers M1SS and BC2_uni_R. On the study's bioinformatics: For normalization, 1 million high-quality reads, each with a distinct molecular identifier, were randomly selected from each sample. Instead of being binned into consensus sequences, reads with shared molecular identifiers were discarded. MiTCR, run with a Q25 quality threshold and the strictest error-elimination algorithm, handled CDR3 identification, clonotype clustering and error correction. A nonparametric unseen species model with Euler transformation was used to estimate a lower bound on total TCR beta diversity. TCRdb redid the processing of the public reads, applying fastp at Q25 and MiXCR, and retained in-frame beta chains. Identical CDR3 protein sequences are pooled into one entry, listed with their most common genes and DNA. None of the V and J calls come from the authors' own analysis; TCRdb made them. The sample records some 930,000 distinct CDR3 sequences, 25% to 30% of which are singletons. Roughly 10% of the sample lies in the top ten.

This clonotype was seen many times. Its antigen specificity is not known. No quality values exist for individual bases; no much larger clone is one base distant. The germline V gene encodes CDR1 DFQATT and CDR2 SNEGSKA (reference sequence). Inclusive of the bounding cysteine and phenylalanine, the CDR3 is 9 residues long. Of all the DNA, just the CDR3 is kept, 27 bases in frame from base 1. These data were also reused for a study on T cells of mothers and their children. That second publication adds: Donors were nine systemically healthy Caucasian individuals: three mothers and their six children. cDNA synthesis consumed the entire amount of extracted RNA, loaded at around 1.5 ug RNA in each 15 ul reaction. In the second PCR, the M1S primer added sample barcodes and 2-4 random nucleotides. Over 8 million TCR beta CDR3 reads were obtained for each mother, and millions of reads were obtained for each child. In both related and unrelated pairs, thymic selection shapes the output of TCR recombination in a similar way, with inherited differences having only a minor effect. Normalized repertoire overlap was always slightly but never significantly higher in related than unrelated mother-child pairs. No persistent microchimeric T cell clones were found, with a detection sensitivity of 80 to 100 clones per million clonotypes. In the study, deep NGS was used to compare the TCR beta repertoires of mothers and children, and features distinguishing related mother-child pairs from unrelated individuals were sought. On average, the children were about 12 +/- 4 years old, while the mothers were approximately 40 +/- 4 years old. After adapter ligation with NEBNext reagents, the libraries were sequenced on Illumina HiSeq 2000 with 100+100 nt paired-end reads. To avoid cross-contamination, the mother libraries and the child libraries were prepared a month apart and sequenced in separate runs. Between about 500,000 and 2,100,000 distinct TCR beta clonotypes were identified per donor. Naive TCR beta clonotypes were estimated from low-frequency clonotypes matched to each donor's FACS-determined naive share, without sorting.

The source is a woman between 35 and 50 years old in good health. The receptor chain draws on TRBV20-1 and TRBJ1-2, with the D gene not clear enough to name. The sample consisted of blood. DNA sequence: TGCACCGGAAGTAATGGCTACACCTTC. It specifies CTGSNGYTF.